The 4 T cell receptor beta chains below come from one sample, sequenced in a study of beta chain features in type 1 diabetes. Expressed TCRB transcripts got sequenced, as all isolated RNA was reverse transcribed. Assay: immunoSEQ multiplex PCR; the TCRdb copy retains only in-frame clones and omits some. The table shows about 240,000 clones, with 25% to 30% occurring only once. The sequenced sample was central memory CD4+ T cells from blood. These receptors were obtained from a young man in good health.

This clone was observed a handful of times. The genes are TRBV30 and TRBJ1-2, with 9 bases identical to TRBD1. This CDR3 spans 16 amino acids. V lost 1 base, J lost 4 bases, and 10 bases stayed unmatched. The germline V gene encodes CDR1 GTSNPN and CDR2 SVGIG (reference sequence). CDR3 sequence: CAWSAPRDRASYGYTF. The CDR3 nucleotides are TGTGCCTGGAGTGCCCCCCGGGACAGGGCGTCCTATGGCTACACCTTC.

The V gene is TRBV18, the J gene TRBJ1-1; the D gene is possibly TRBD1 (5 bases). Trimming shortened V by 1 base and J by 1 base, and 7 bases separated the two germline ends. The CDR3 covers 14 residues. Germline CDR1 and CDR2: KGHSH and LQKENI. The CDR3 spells CASSPQGPNTEAFF. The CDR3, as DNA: TGTGCCAGCTCACCACAGGGGCCGAACACTGAAGCTTTCTTT.

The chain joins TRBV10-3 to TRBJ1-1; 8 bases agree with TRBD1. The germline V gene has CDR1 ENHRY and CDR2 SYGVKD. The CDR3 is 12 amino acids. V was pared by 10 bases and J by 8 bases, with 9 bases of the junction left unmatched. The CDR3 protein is CATSQGAKEAFF. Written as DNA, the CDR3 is TGTGCCACCAGCCAGGGGGCGAAGGAAGCTTTCTTT.

In nucleotides, the CDR3 is TGTGCCAGTCGGGGGGACAGGGCCAATGAGCAGTTCTTC. Translated, it gives CASRGDRANEQFF. The rearrangement uses TRBV6-5 and TRBJ2-1; 9 nucleotides line up with TRBD1. Trimming cost V 9 bases and J 6 bases; bases outside gene matches: 6. The CDR3 covers 13 residues. Germline lookup yields CDR1 MNHEY and CDR2 SVGAGI.